Listed below are T cell receptor beta chains from one sample, sequenced in a study of T-cell memory formation after mild COVID-19. TCRdb reprocessed the 5' RACE reads via MiXCR and lists one record per CDR3 protein. The repertoire includes 200,000 to 300,000 distinct CDR3 sequences, around 10% of them detected once, and 22% sits in the top ten. Sequencing was done on a sample of PBMCs or a T cell subset sorted from them (not recorded which). The receptors originated from a man aged 18 to 29 who had mild COVID-19 (a few samples of this study predate the infection). Cell type and time point are not known. The CDR3 runs from the conserved cysteine through the conserved F or W. A D gene is named only where the DNA matches it firmly. Not all rows give a size; the values are once, few, many and, for expanded clones, a class.

abundance	j_gene	d_gene	v_gene	CDR3aa	CDR3nt
few	TRBJ1-2	NA	TRBV10-2	CASSGFTGYGYGYTF	TGCGCCAGCAGTGGATTTACAGGGTACGGCTATGGCTACACCTTC
NA	TRBJ2-7	NA	TRBV5-1	CASSLAEQGWEQYF	TGCGCCAGCAGCTTGGCCGAGCAGGGGTGGGAGCAGTACTTC
NA	TRBJ2-1	NA	TRBV12-3/TRBV12-4	CASSPPTAVGEQFF	TGTGCCAGCAGTCCGCCGACAGCCGTGGGGGAGCAGTTCTTC
few	TRBJ1-2	NA	TRBV5-4	CASSLDSHYGYTF	TGTGCCAGCAGCTTGGACAGCCACTATGGCTACACCTTC
NA	TRBJ2-5	TRBD1	TRBV4-1	CASSHDGTGGEETQYF	TGCGCCAGCAGCCACGATGGGACAGGGGGCGAGGAGACCCAGTACTTC
NA	TRBJ1-6	NA	TRBV6-5	CASSSPPGSSPLHF	TGTGCCAGCAGTTCCCCCCCGGGATCCTCACCCCTCCACTTT
few	TRBJ1-1	TRBD1	TRBV20-1	CSAGDTGVGTEAFF	TGCAGTGCTGGGGACACAGGGGTGGGTACTGAAGCTTTCTTT
NA	TRBJ2-3	NA	TRBV18	CASSPQSDTQYF	TGTGCCAGCTCACCGCAATCCGATACGCAGTATTTT
NA	TRBJ2-2	NA	TRBV5-1	CASSSGWSGELFF	TGCGCCAGCAGCTCGGGTTGGTCCGGGGAGCTGTTTTTT
many	TRBJ1-2	NA	TRBV5-1	CASTQDRTFNYGYTF	TGCGCCAGCACACAAGACAGGACTTTTAACTATGGCTACACCTTC
NA	TRBJ1-3	TRBD1	TRBV7-2	CASSRQGSGNTIYF	TGTGCCAGCAGCCGACAGGGCTCTGGAAACACCATATATTTT
many	TRBJ1-4	TRBD1	TRBV5-1	CASRQGSGEKLFF	TGCGCCAGCAGACAGGGGTCCGGTGAAAAACTGTTTTTT
NA	TRBJ2-2	NA	TRBV6-1	CASSVITRTGELFF	TGTGCCAGCAGTGTTATAACACGCACCGGGGAGCTGTTTTTT
few	TRBJ1-5	NA	TRBV7-6	CASSMDGRQPQHF	TGTGCCAGCAGTATGGACGGCCGACAGCCCCAGCATTTT
few	TRBJ2-5	NA	TRBV20-1	CSASAGETQYF	TGCAGTGCTAGTGCCGGGGAGACCCAGTACTTC
NA	TRBJ1-3	NA	TRBV12-3/TRBV12-4	CASSLRGTIYF	TGTGCCAGCAGTTTACGGGGCACCATATATTTT